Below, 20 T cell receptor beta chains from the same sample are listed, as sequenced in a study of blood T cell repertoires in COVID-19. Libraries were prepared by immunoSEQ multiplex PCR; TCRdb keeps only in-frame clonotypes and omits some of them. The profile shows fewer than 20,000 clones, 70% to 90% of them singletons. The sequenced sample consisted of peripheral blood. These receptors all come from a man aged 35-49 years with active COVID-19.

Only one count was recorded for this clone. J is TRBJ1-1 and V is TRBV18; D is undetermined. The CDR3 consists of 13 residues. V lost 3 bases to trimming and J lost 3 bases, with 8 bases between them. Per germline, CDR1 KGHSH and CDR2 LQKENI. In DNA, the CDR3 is TGTGCCAGCTCACCGTTAAGCGACACTGAAGCTTTCTTT. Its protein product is CASSPLSDTEAFF.

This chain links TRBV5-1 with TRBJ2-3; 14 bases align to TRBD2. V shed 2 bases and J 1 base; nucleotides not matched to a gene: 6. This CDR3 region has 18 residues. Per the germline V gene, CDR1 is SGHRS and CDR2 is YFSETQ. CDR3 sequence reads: CASSFGGLAGGRTDTQYF. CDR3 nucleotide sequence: TGCGCCAGCAGCTTCGGCGGACTAGCGGGAGGCCGCACAGATACGCAGTATTTT.

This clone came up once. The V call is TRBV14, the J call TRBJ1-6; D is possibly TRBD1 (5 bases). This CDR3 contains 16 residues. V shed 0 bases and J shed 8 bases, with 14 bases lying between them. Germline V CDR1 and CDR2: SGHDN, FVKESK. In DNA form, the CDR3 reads TGTGCCAGCAGCCAAGATTCTCCCTGGGGGGATTCACCCCTCCACTTT. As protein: CASSQDSPWGDSPLHF.

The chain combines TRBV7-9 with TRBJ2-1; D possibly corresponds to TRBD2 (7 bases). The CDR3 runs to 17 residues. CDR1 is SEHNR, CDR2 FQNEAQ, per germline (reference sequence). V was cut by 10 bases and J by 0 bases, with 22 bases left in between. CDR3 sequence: CAIQIGGVAVSYNEQFF. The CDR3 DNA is TGTGCCATACAAATAGGGGGGGTAGCGGTCTCCTACAATGAGCAGTTCTTC.

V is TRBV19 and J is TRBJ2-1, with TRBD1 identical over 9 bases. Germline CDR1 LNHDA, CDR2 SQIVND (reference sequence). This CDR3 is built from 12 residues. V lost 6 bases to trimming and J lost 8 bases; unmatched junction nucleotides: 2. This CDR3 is CASSDRGYEQFF. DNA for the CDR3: TGTGCCAGTAGCGACAGGGGGTATGAGCAGTTCTTC.

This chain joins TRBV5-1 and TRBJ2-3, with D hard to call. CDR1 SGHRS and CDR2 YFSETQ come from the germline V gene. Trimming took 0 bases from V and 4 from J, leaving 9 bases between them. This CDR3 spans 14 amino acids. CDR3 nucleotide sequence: TGCGCCAGCAGCTTGGATTCGGTCCCAGATACGCAGTATTTT. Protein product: CASSLDSVPDTQYF.

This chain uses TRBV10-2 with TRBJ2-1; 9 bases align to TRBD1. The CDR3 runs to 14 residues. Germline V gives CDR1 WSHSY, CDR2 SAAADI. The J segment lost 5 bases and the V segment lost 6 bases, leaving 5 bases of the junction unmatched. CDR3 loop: CASRGGQGNNEQFF. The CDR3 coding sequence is TGCGCCAGCAGGGGGGGACAGGGTAACAATGAGCAGTTCTTC.

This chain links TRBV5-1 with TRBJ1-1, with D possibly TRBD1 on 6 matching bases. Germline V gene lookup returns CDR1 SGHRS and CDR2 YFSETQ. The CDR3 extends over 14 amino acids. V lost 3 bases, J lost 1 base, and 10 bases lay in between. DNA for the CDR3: TGCGCCAGCAGCTCCGGGACACCGAACACTGAAGCTTTCTTT. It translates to CASSSGTPNTEAFF.

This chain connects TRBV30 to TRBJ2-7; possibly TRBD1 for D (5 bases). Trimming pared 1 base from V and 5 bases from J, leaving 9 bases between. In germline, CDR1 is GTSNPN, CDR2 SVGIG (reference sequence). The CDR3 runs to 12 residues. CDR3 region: CAWSGQINEQYF. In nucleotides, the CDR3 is TGTGCCTGGAGTGGACAGATTAACGAGCAGTACTTC.

Written as DNA, the CDR3 is TGTGCCACCAGTGACGCTAGCGGGAGGGCCCATGAGCAGTTCTTC. It encodes CATSDASGRAHEQFF. The chain combines TRBV24-1 with TRBJ2-1; 12 bases match TRBD2. Per the germline V gene, CDR1 is KGHDR and CDR2 is SFDVKD. CDR3 size: 15 residues. Trimming took 4 bases from V and 8 from J; bases not matched to a gene: 5.

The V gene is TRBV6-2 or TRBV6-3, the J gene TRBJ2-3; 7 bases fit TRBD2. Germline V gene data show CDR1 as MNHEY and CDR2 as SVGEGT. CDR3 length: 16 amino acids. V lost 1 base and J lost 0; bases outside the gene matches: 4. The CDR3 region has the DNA TGTGCCAGCAGTTACTTTGCGGGAGCTAGCACAGATACGCAGTATTTT. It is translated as CASSYFAGASTDTQYF.

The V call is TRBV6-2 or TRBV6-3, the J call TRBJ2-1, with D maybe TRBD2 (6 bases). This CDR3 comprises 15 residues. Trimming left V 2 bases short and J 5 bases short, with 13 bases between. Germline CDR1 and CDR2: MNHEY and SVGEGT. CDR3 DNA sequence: TGTGCCAGCAGTTACGCTTCGCGGGGACACAATGAGCAGTTCTTC. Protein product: CASSYASRGHNEQFF.

The CDR3 coding sequence is TGTGCCAGCAGCTTGGCCTTTGGGACAGGGGTCTACGAGCAGTACTTC. As protein: CASSLAFGTGVYEQYF. The chain carries TRBV5-5 and TRBJ2-7; 10 bases agree with TRBD1. CDR1 and CDR2 from the germline V gene are SGHKS and YYEKEE (reference sequence). The CDR3 is made up of 16 amino acids. V dropped 0 bases and J dropped 3; count of bases not matched to a gene: 6. The full variable domain, completed using reference TRBV5-5 and TRBJ2-7, is DAGVTQSPTHLIKTRGQQVTLRCSPISGHKSVSWYQQVLGQGPQFIFQYYEKEERGRGNFPDRFSARQFPNYSSELNVNALLLGDSALYLCASSLAFGTGVYEQYFGPGTRLTVT.

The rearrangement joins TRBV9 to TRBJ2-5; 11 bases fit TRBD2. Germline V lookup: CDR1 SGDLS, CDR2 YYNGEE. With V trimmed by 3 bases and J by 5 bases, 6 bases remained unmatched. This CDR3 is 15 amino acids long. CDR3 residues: CASSATSGKPETQYF. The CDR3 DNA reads TGTGCCAGCAGCGCGACTAGCGGGAAACCTGAGACCCAGTACTTC.

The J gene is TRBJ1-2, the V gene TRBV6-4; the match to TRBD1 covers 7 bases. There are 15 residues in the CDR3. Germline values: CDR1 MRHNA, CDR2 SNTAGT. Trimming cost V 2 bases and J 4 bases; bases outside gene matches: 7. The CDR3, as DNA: TGTGCCAGCAGTGACGGAAACAGGGGCATCTATGGCTACACCTTC. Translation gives CASSDGNRGIYGYTF.

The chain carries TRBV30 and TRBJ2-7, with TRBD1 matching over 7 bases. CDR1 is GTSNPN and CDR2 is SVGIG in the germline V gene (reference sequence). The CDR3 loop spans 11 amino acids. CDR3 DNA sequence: TGTGCGACAGGGTTCGGCTACGAGCAGTACTTC. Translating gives CATGFGYEQYF.

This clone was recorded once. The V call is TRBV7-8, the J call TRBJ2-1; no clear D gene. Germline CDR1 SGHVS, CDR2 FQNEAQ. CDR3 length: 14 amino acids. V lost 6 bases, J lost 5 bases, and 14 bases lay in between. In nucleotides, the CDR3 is TGTGCCAGCAGGCGACGGGTTACCGACAATGAGCAGTTCTTC. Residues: CASRRRVTDNEQFF.

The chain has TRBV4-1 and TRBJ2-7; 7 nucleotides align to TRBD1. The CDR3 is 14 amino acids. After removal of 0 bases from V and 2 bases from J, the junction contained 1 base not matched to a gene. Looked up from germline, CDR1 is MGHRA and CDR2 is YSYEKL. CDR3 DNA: TGCGCCAGCAGCCAAGATACAGGGGCCTACGAGCAGTACTTC. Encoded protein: CASSQDTGAYEQYF.

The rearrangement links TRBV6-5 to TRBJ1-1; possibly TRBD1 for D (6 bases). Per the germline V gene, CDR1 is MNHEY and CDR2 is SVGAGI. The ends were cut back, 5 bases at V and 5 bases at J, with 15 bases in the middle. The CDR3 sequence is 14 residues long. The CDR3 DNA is TGTGCCAGCAGTCCCAACCCAGGGGAGACTGAAGCTTTCTTT. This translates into CASSPNPGETEAFF.

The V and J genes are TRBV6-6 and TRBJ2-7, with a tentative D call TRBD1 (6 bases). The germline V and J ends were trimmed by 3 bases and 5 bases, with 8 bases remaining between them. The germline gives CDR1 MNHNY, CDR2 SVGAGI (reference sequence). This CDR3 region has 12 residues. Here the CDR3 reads CASSYQGNEQYF. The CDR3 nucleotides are TGTGCCAGCAGTTATCAGGGGAACGAGCAGTACTTC.